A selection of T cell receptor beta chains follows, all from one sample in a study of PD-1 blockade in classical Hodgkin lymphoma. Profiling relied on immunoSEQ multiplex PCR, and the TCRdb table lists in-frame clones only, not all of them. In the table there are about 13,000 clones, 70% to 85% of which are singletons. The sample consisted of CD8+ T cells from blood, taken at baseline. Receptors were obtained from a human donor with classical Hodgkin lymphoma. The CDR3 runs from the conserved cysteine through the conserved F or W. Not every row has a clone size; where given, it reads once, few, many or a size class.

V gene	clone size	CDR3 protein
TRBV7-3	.	CASSLGQGQVGETQYF
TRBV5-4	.	CASSPGPEYEQYF
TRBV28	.	CASSPRSFRVRQETQYF
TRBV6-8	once	CASSYVESNQPQHF
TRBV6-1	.	CARSTTTEAFF
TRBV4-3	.	CASSQGTLRGYEQYF
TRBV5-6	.	CASRHQEGIQETQYF
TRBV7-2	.	CASSLAVGGPYEQYF
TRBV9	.	CASSVGGLGNEQFF
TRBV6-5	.	CASSYRTGTYEQYF
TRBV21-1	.	CASSALLGGAAGYTF
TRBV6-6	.	CASKRGEGNQPQHF
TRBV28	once	CASSLRVTEAFF
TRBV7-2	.	CASSIPGTVYEQYF
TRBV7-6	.	CASSLNPLVNYNSPLHF
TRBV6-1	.	CASSEEGGGLSYEQYF
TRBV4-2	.	CASSQDPGANYGYTF
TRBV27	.	CASSKYWVNTGELFF
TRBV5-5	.	CASSWGSATEAFF
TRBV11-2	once	CASSFRREQYF
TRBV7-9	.	CASSPGGAFYEQYF
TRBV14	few	CASSHEGQGIYGYTF
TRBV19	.	CASSIVNRGPNYGYTF
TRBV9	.	CASSSHRTGVPYEQYF
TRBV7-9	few	CASSLETGSYGYTF
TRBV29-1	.	CSVEGAGVYNEQFF
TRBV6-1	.	CATRALTGGSQPQHF
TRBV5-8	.	CATHLTGISEDTEAFF
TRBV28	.	CASSPGGGLSNQPQHF
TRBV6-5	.	CASSWNQGNTEAFF
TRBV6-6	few	CASSPDGNEQYF
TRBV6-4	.	CASSGTSGGTDTQYF
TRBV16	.	CASSHRDRARPQHF
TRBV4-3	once	CASSQARGTYEQYF
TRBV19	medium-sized	CASSIDRLSNQPQHF
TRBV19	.	CASSTGVGFEQYF
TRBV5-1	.	CASSLAATYEQYF
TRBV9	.	CASSVGGSTDTQYF
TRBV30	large	CALSPGSPEAFF
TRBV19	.	CASSSTGGLNTGELFF
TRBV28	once	CASRPPGNLPYEQYF
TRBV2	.	CASLPKGGVFSYEQYF
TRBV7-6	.	CASSLPRGTGEYEQYF
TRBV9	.	CASSVQDGLSYEQYF
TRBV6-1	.	CASSEVLGGQGHEQYF
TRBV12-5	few	CASGFPTGYEQYF
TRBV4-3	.	CASSQGLAGGRPQETQYF